This T cell receptor beta chain was observed in a study of T cell changes during pregnancy in multiple sclerosis. J gave up 0 bases and V 0 bases, and 13 bases lay outside the gene matches. Germline CDR1 is ENHRY and CDR2 is SYGVKD. There are 20 residues in the CDR3. Data came from immunoSEQ multiplex PCR; TCRdb stores just in-frame clones and leaves some out. The repertoire has around 20,000 clones, over 70% of them found once; the top ten carry roughly 5.1%. The sample in question was CD8+ T cells from peripheral blood mononuclear cells, obtained after pregnancy. The J gene is TRBJ2-2, the V gene TRBV10-3; 7 bases are shared with TRBD1. The sequence was collected from a female donor in good health, enrolled as a control in a pregnancy study. The CDR3, as DNA: TGTGCCATCAGTGAGTCTTCAGAGGACAGGACTGTACCGAACACCGGGGAGCTGTTTTTT. It is translated as CAISESSEDRTVPNTGELFF.